The 16 T cell receptor beta chains below come from one sample, sequenced in a study of blood T cell repertoires in COVID-19. Using immunoSEQ multiplex PCR, the repertoire was profiled, and TCRdb retains in-frame clones only, with some absent. Among over 130,000 clones listed, approximately 90% were seen once. The sample was peripheral blood. Source of these receptors: a woman older than 75 with acute or convalescent COVID-19.

A single count supports this clone. The chain combines TRBV30 with TRBJ2-2; 11 positions match TRBD2. Germline V lookup: CDR1 GTSNPN, CDR2 SVGIG (reference sequence). Unmatched junction bases numbered 3, after V lost 3 bases and J lost 3 bases. This CDR3 is built from 15 residues. CDR3 nucleotides: TGTGCCTGGAGCCTAGCGGGGGGATACACCGGGGAGCTGTTTTTT. Encoded protein: CAWSLAGGYTGELFF.

The chain couples TRBV29-1 to TRBJ1-1, with D possibly TRBD1 on 6 matching bases. Germline assignment: CDR1 SQVTM and CDR2 ANQGSEA. V dropped 5 bases and J dropped 1 base, with 11 bases sitting between them. The CDR3 loop spans 13 amino acids. The CDR3 reads CSVIRGGNTEAFF. The CDR3 DNA reads TGCAGCGTTATCAGGGGCGGGAACACTGAAGCTTTCTTT.

This clone occurred once. In DNA, the CDR3 is TGTGCCAGCAGGGGACAGGGGGGGGAGACCCAGTACTTC. Translating it yields CASRGQGGETQYF. The V and J genes are TRBV11-2 and TRBJ2-5, with 11 bases matching TRBD1. J gave up 5 bases and V 6 bases, and 2 bases lay outside the gene matches. The germline gives CDR1 SGHAT, CDR2 FQNNGV. There are 13 residues in the CDR3.

V and J are TRBV27 and TRBJ1-6; weak D call: TRBD1 (5 bases). With 4 bases removed from V and 2 bases from J, the gap between germline ends came to 9 bases. CDR1 MNHEY and CDR2 SMNVEV come from the germline V gene (reference sequence). The CDR3 is 15 amino acids. CDR3 amino acids: CASSSGVAYNSPLHF. The CDR3 DNA is TGTGCCAGCAGTTCGGGGGTAGCCTATAATTCACCCCTCCACTTT.

The chain couples TRBV30 to TRBJ1-5, with D possibly TRBD1 on 6 matching bases. There are 15 residues in the CDR3. V was shortened by 5 bases and J by 1 base, with 15 bases between the two germline ends. From germline, CDR1 is GTSNPN and CDR2 SVGIG (reference sequence). The CDR3 here is CAWFSQGKSNQPQHF. CDR3 nucleotides: TGTGCCTGGTTCTCACAGGGTAAGAGCAATCAGCCCCAGCATTTT.

The V call is TRBV7-9, the J call TRBJ2-5; 7 bases fit TRBD2. Germline V gives CDR1 SEHNR, CDR2 FQNEAQ (reference sequence). CDR3 length: 15 amino acids. Losses at the gene ends were 5 bases for V and 2 bases for J; bases not matched to a gene: 8. The CDR3: CASSRPLAVQETQYF. Here the CDR3 DNA reads TGTGCCAGCAGCCGGCCCCTAGCGGTGCAAGAGACCCAGTACTTC.

The rearrangement uses TRBV3-1 (or the pseudogene TRBV3-2) and TRBJ1-4; 8 bases map to TRBD1. CDR3 length: 18 residues. Germline lookup yields CDR1 LGHDT and CDR2 YNNKEL (reference sequence). V lost 4 bases and J lost 2; bases outside the gene matches: 12. DNA for the CDR3: TGTGCCAGCAGCCCCTCCTACAGGGGGGTAAGGACTAATGAAAAACTGTTTTTT. This sequence encodes CASSPSYRGVRTNEKLFF.

This clone was seen only a few times. The chain couples TRBV18 to TRBJ1-1; D is perhaps TRBD1 (6 bases). CDR3 length: 16 residues. The germline CDR1 and CDR2 sequences are KGHSH and LQKENI. Deletions cut 0 bases from V and 4 bases from J, with 15 bases between. The CDR3 coding sequence is TGTGCCAGCTCACCACCGGCGCTGGCAGGGGCCACTGAAGCTTTCTTT. This codes for CASSPPALAGATEAFF.

V and J are TRBV18 and TRBJ1-2, with 10 bases that match TRBD1. The CDR3 length is 16 residues. V was pared by 0 bases and J by 8 bases, with 9 bases of the junction left unmatched. CDR1 KGHSH and CDR2 LQKENI come from the germline V gene. The CDR3 nucleotides read TGTGCCAGCTCACCACCAGGGGACAGGGGATTCGAAGGCTACACCTTC. Translating gives CASSPPGDRGFEGYTF.

The CDR3: CASSAQGVGTEAFF. The CDR3 nucleotides read TGCGCCAGCAGCGCACAGGGGGTGGGCACTGAAGCTTTCTTT. The J gene is TRBJ1-1, the V gene TRBV5-1; 8 bases are shared with TRBD1. After removal of 4 bases from V and 4 bases from J, the junction contained 6 bases not matched to a gene. CDR3 length: 14 amino acids. Germline values: CDR1 SGHRS, CDR2 YFSETQ.

V usage is TRBV18 and J usage is TRBJ2-1; D ambiguous. V lost 3 bases, J lost 6 bases, and 6 bases lay in between. The V gene's germline CDR1 is KGHSH and CDR2 LQKENI. The CDR3 length is 12 residues. DNA for the CDR3: TGTGCCAGCTCACCCACGGGCAATGAGCAGTTCTTC. It codes for CASSPTGNEQFF.

The V and J genes are TRBV5-4 and TRBJ1-1; TRBD1 might be the D (6 bases). This CDR3 is 14 amino acids long. The V end lost 4 bases, the J end lost 4 bases, and 14 bases lay between the germline ends. The germline gives CDR1 SGHNT, CDR2 YYREEE (reference sequence). For the CDR3, the DNA is TGTGCCAGCAGCGGGTGGACAGCAAGCACTGAAGCTTTCTTT. The encoded protein is CASSGWTASTEAFF.

V usage is TRBV6-5 and J usage is TRBJ2-2; TRBD1 agrees at 10 bases. Germline loops: CDR1 MNHEY, CDR2 SVGAGI. The CDR3 runs to 15 residues. V was clipped by 5 bases and J by 5 bases; unmatched bases: 5. The CDR3 loop is CASSTGQGGTGELFF. Here the CDR3 DNA reads TGTGCCAGCAGTACCGGACAGGGGGGGACCGGGGAGCTGTTTTTT.

The chain uses TRBV18 and TRBJ2-2; 7 nucleotides align to TRBD1. The J segment lost 5 bases and the V segment lost 5 bases, leaving 8 bases of the junction unmatched. The germline gives CDR1 KGHSH, CDR2 LQKENI. This CDR3 region has 15 residues. CDR3 amino acids: CASSSLQGKTGELFF. CDR3 nucleotides: TGTGCCAGCTCATCACTACAGGGGAAGACCGGGGAGCTGTTTTTT.

The chain joins TRBV9 to TRBJ2-3, with 8 nucleotides matching TRBD1. V lost 0 bases, J lost 4 bases, and 4 bases stayed unmatched. The CDR3 consists of 15 residues. Looked up from germline, CDR1 is SGDLS and CDR2 is YYNGEE. The CDR3 region has the DNA TGTGCCAGCAGCGTAGACGGGACAGGTCCAGATACGCAGTATTTT. This sequence encodes CASSVDGTGPDTQYF.

The chain carries TRBV28 and TRBJ2-3; 11 bases align to TRBD2. CDR1 is MDHEN and CDR2 is SYDVKM in the germline V gene. V dropped 1 base and J dropped 1; count of bases not matched to a gene: 10. The CDR3 is made up of 19 amino acids. The CDR3 sequence: CASSLLVSGGVTGTDTQYF. The CDR3, as DNA: TGTGCCAGCAGTTTATTGGTTAGCGGGGGGGTCACCGGCACAGATACGCAGTATTTT.